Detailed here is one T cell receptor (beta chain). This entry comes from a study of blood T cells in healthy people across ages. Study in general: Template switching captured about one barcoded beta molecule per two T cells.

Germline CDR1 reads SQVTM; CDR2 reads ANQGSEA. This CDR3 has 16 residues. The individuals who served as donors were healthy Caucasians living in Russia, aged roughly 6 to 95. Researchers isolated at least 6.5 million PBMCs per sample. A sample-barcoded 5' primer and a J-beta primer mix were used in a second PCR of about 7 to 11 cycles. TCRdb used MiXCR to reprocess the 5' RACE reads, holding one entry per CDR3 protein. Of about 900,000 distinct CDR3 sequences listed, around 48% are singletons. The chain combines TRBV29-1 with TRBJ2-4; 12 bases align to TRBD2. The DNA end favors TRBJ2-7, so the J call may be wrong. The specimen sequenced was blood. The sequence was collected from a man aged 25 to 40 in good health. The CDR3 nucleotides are TGCAGCGTTGCTCTGGGACTAGCGGGTAGCTCCTACGAGCAGTACTTC. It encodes CSVALGLAGSSYEQYF.